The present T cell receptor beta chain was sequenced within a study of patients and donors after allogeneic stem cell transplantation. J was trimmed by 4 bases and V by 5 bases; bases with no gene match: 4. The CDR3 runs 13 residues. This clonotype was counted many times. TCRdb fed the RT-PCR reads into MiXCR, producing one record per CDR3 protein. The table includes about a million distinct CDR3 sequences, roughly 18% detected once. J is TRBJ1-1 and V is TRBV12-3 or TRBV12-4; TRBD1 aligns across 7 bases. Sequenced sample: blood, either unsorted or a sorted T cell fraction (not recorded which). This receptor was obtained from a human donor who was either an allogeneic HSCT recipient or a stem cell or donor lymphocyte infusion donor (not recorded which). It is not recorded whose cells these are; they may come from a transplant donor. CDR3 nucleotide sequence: TGTGCCAGCAGTCGACAGGGAATCACTGAAGCTTTCTTT. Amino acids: CASSRQGITEAFF.